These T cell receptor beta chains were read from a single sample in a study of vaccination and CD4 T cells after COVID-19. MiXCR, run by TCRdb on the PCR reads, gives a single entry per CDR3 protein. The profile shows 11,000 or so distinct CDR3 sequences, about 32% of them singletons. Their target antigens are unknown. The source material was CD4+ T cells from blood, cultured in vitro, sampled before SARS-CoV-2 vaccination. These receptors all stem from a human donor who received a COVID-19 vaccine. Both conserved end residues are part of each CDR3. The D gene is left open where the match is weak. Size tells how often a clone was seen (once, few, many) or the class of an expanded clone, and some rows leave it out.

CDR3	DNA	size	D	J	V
CASSSGRTNEKLFF	TGCGCCAGCAGCTCGGGGAGAACTAATGAAAAACTGTTTTTT	-	-	TRBJ1-4	TRBV5-1
CASRATYRARETQYF	TGCGCCAGCCGAGCTACTTACAGGGCTAGAGAGACCCAGTACTTC	-	-	TRBJ2-5	TRBV5-1
CASSYVGQGSNYGYTF	TGTGCCAGCAGTTACGTGGGACAGGGGTCTAACTATGGCTACACCTTC	few	TRBD1	TRBJ1-2	TRBV6-5
CASSARETSGGYTF	TGTGCCAGCAGTGCCAGGGAGACCTCGGGGGGCTACACCTTC	few	-	TRBJ1-2	TRBV6-1
CASSEDGFAAGRSGNQPQHF	TGTGCCAGCAGTGAAGATGGTTTTGCGGCAGGGAGATCGGGCAATCAGCCCCAGCATTTT	-	-	TRBJ1-5	TRBV2
CSARDWGQGLFYEQYF	TGCAGTGCTAGAGATTGGGGACAGGGGCTTTTTTACGAGCAGTACTTC	-	TRBD1	TRBJ2-7	TRBV20-1
CASSLAHQEQYF	TGTGCCAGCAGCTTAGCGCATCAGGAGCAGTACTTC	few	-	TRBJ2-7	TRBV7-2
CASSYSRYVSGEDSPLHF	TGTGCCAGCAGTTACTCGAGATACGTATCAGGGGAGGATTCACCCCTCCACTTT	-	-	TRBJ1-6	TRBV6-5
CASRLGERSYNSPLHF	TGTGCCAGCAGATTGGGGGAGAGGAGCTATAATTCACCCCTCCACTTT	-	-	TRBJ1-6	TRBV25-1
CSARASGSSPLHF	TGCAGTGCTAGGGCGTCAGGGTCTTCACCCCTCCACTTT	few	-	TRBJ1-6	TRBV20-1
CASTRQGAANTEAFF	TGTGCCAGCACTCGACAGGGGGCGGCGAACACTGAAGCTTTCTTT	-	TRBD1	TRBJ1-1	TRBV6-1
CASSSGQGATYNEQFF	TGTGCCAGCAGTTCAGGACAGGGGGCTACCTACAATGAGCAGTTCTTC	few	TRBD1	TRBJ2-1	TRBV27
CASSLQGARVTEAFF	TGTGCCAGCAGTTTACAGGGGGCGCGGGTCACTGAAGCTTTCTTT	few	TRBD1	TRBJ1-1	TRBV27
CASSLGEEGGNTIYF	TGTGCCAGCAGTTTGGGGGAGGAGGGTGGAAACACCATATATTTT	few	-	TRBJ1-3	TRBV12-3/TRBV12-4
CASSFDRWTGGYTF	TGTGCCAGCAGCTTTGACAGGTGGACAGGGGGCTACACCTTC	-	TRBD1	TRBJ1-2	TRBV5-4
CASSRRGPNNEQFF	TGCGCCAGCAGTAGACGGGGACCAAACAATGAGCAGTTCTTC	-	-	TRBJ2-1	TRBV5-1
CASRHPGQGANTPLHF	TGTGCCAGCCGTCATCCGGGACAGGGGGCGAATACACCCCTCCACTTT	-	TRBD1	TRBJ1-6	TRBV19
CASGLRDGAYEQYF	TGTGCCAGCGGGCTCCGGGACGGAGCCTACGAGCAGTACTTC	-	-	TRBJ2-7	TRBV6-1
CASSVAGGRTHGYTF	TGTGCCAGCAGCGTAGCAGGGGGCAGGACCCATGGCTACACCTTC	-	TRBD1	TRBJ1-2	TRBV9
CASSSTGFRTDTQYF	TGTGCCAGCAGCTCGACAGGGTTTAGGACAGATACGCAGTATTTT	few	TRBD1	TRBJ2-3	TRBV5-4
CSARRGGGGNTIYF	TGCAGTGCTAGAAGAGGGGGAGGGGGAAACACCATATATTTT	few	-	TRBJ1-3	TRBV20-1
CASSDTGGRGYTF	TGCGCCAGCAGCGATACAGGGGGCCGTGGCTACACCTTC	-	TRBD1	TRBJ1-2	TRBV5-1
CASSEGPLGTGELFF	TGTGCCAGCAGTGAGGGGCCCCTCGGAACCGGGGAGCTGTTTTTT	-	-	TRBJ2-2	TRBV6-1
CASSVGRTETQYF	TGTGCCAGCAGCGTGGGGAGGACGGAGACCCAGTACTTC	-	-	TRBJ2-5	TRBV9
CASHRDRAINEQFF	TGTGCCTCACACCGGGACAGGGCCATCAATGAGCAGTTCTTC	-	TRBD1	TRBJ2-1	TRBV10-3
CASSEVRQSNTGELFF	TGTGCCAGCAGTGAGGTTCGACAGTCGAACACCGGGGAGCTGTTTTTT	few	-	TRBJ2-2	TRBV25-1
CASSFGRGGYSNQPQHF	TGTGCCAGCAGTTTTGGAAGGGGAGGTTATAGCAATCAGCCCCAGCATTTT	-	-	TRBJ1-5	TRBV12-3/TRBV12-4
CASSQEAGHYGYTF	TGTGCCAGCAGCCAAGAGGCGGGACACTATGGCTACACCTTC	few	-	TRBJ1-2	TRBV4-2
CSAPGGVRPLNGYTF	TGCAGTGCCCCGGGAGGGGTGCGCCCCCTAAATGGCTACACCTTC	-	-	TRBJ1-2	TRBV20-1